This T cell receptor beta chain was found in a study of Graves' ophthalmopathy and Graves' hyperthyroidism. Amplified material comprised TCR beta CDR3 regions derived from RNA transcripts. First-round RT-PCR with HTBI primers preceded a second-round multiplex PCR. MiXCR was run by TCRdb on the multiplex PCR reads, yielding one entry per CDR3 protein. In the table there are approximately 1.2 million distinct CDR3 sequences, less than 45% of which are singletons. Newly diagnosed hyperthyroidism donors, aged 18 to 65, duration under 2 months. Other autoimmune diseases, uncontrolled infections, pregnancy and lactation each led to patient exclusion. Orbital computed tomography and thyroid ultrasound, along with TRAb, serum thyroxine and clinical symptoms, underpinned diagnosis. The study's findings and limits: Detected in blood as well were most expanded thyroid clonotypes with frequency above 0.001.

This clonotype was detected only once. Its matching antigen is unknown. The conserved final phenylalanine or tryptophan is absent from the CDR3, which likely points to a read error. It is unclear where the CDR3 begins or ends on the DNA, so no DNA is shown, and the CDR3 is as TCRdb lists it. Termini included, the CDR3 measures 16 amino acids. Germline V gene sequence: CDR1 KGHDR, CDR2 SFDVKD. Material for sequencing was peripheral blood or thyroid tissue (not recorded which). The chain is built from TRBV24-1 and TRBJ2-2; the DNA was not compared with TRBD1, the D call given in the table. The source is an adult man with Graves' hyperthyroidism. CDR3 sequence reads: CATSTGDSRNTGELVL.